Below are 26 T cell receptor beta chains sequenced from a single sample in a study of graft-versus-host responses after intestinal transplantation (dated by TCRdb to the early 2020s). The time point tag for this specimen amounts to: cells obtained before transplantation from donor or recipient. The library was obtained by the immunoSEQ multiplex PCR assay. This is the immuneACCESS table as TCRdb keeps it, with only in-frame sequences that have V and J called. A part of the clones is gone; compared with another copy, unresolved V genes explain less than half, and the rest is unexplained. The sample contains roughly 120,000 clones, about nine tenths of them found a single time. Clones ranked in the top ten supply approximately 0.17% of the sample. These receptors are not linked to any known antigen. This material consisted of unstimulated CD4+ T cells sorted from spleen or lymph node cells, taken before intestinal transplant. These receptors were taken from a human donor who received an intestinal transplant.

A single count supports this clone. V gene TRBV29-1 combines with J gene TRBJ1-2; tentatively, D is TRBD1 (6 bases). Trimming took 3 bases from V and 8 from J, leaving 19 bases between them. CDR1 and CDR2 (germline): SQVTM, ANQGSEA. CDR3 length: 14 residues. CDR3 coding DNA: TGCAGCGTTGAGGGGGCCGGGGGGAGGAGAGGCTACACCTTC. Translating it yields CSVEGAGGRRGYTF.

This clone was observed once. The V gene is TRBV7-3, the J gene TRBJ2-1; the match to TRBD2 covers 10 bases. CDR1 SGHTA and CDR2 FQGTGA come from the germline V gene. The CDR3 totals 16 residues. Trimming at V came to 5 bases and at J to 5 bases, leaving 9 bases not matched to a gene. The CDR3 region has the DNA TGTGCCAGCAGCCCCATTAGGACTAGCGGCGACAATGAGCAGTTCTTC. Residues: CASSPIRTSGDNEQFF.

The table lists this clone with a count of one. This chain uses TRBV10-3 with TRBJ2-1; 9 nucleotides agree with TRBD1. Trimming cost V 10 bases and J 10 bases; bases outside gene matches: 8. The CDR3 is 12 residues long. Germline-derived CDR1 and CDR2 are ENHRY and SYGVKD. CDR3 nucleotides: TGTGCCAGCTCAATCGGGACAGGGGAGCAGTTCTTC. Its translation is CASSIGTGEQFF.

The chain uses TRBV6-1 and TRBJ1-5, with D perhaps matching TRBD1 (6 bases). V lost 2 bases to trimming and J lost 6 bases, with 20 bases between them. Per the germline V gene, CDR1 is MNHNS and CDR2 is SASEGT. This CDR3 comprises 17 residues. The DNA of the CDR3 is TGTGCCAGCAGTGAAATTGGGAGGGGGTTTGGGATTCAGCCCCAGCATTTT. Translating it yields CASSEIGRGFGIQPQHF.

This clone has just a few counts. The CDR3 bases are TGTGCCAGCAGTACCGGACAGGGGGCTGGTGAAAAACTGTTTTTT. This encodes CASSTGQGAGEKLFF. The V gene is TRBV6-5, the J gene TRBJ1-4, with TRBD1 matching over 11 bases. The CDR3 extends over 15 amino acids. V lost 5 bases to trimming and J lost 7 bases; unmatched junction nucleotides: 6. The germline V gene has CDR1 MNHEY and CDR2 SVGAGI.

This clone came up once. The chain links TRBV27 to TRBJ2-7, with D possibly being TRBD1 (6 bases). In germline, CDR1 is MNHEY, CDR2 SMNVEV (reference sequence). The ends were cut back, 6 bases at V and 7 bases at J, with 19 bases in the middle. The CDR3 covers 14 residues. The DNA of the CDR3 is TGTGCCAGCAGCCTCGCGAGGGGGTTGGGTGAGCAGTACTTC. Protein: CASSLARGLGEQYF.

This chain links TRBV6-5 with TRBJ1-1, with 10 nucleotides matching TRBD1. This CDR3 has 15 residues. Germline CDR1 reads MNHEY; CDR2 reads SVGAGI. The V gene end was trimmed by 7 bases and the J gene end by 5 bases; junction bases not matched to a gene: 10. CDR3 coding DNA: TGTGCCAGCACCGTGACAGGGGGCTTCGGAACTGAAGCTTTCTTT. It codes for CASTVTGGFGTEAFF.

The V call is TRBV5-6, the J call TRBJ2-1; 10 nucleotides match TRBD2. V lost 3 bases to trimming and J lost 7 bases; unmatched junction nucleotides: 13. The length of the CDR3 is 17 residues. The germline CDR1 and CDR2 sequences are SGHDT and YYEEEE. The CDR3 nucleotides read TGTGCCAGCAGCTCGATACACCTAGCGGGAGCGGGGAATGAGCAGTTCTTC. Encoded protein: CASSSIHLAGAGNEQFF.

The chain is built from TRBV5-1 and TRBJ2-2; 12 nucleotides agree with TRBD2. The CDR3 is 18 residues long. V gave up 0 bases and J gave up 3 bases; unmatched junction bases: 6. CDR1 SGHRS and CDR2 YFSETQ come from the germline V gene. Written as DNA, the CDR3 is TGCGCCAGCAGCTTGGCCTGGACTAGCGGGATTGACACCGGGGAGCTGTTTTTT. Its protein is CASSLAWTSGIDTGELFF.

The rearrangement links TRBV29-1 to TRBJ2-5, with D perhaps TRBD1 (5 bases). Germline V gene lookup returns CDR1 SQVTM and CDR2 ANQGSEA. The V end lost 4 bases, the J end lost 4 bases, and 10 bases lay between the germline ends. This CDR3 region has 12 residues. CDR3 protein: CSVVGRAETQYF. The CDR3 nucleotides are TGCAGCGTTGTGGGCAGGGCAGAGACCCAGTACTTC.

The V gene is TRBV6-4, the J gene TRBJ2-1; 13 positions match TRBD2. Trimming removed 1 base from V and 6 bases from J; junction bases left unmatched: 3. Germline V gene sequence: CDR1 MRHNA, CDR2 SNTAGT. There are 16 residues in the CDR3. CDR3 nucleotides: TGTGCCAGCAGTGACTTGACTAGCGGGGGGCGCAATGAGCAGTTCTTC. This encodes CASSDLTSGGRNEQFF.

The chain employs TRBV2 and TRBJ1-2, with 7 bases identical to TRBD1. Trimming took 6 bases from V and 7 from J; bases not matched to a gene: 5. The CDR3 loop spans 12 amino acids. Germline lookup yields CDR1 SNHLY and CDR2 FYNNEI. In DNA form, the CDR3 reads TGTGCCAGCAGCCGGACAGGAAGTGGCTACACCTTC. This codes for CASSRTGSGYTF.

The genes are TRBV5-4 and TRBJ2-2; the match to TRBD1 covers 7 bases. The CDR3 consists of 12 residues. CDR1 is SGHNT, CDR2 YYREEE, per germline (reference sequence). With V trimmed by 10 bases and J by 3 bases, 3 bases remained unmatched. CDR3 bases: TGTGCCTGCCAGGGGGACACCGGGGAGCTGTTTTTT. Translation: CACQGDTGELFF.

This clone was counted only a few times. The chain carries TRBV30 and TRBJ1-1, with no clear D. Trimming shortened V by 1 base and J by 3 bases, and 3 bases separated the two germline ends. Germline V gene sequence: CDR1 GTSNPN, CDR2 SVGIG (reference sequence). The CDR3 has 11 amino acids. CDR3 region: CAWSADTEAFF. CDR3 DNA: TGTGCCTGGAGTGCGGACACTGAAGCTTTCTTT.

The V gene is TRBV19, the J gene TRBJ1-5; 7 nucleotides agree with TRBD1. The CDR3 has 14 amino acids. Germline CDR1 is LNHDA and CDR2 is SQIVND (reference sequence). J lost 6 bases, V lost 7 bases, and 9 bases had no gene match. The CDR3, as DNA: TGTGCCAGTATCCGAAGAGGGGGCGGTCAGCCCCAGCATTTT. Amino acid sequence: CASIRRGGGQPQHF.

The CDR3 sequence: CASSSEIFTDTQYF. The DNA of the CDR3 is TGTGCCAGCAGCTCCGAGATCTTCACAGATACGCAGTATTTT. The chain links TRBV7-3 to TRBJ2-3; D remains unclear. Germline V gene lookup returns CDR1 SGHTA and CDR2 FQGTGA. The CDR3 has 14 residues. V was shortened by 4 bases and J by 2 bases, with 10 bases between the two germline ends. Based on the CDR3 plus reference TRBV7-3 and TRBJ2-3, the full variable domain is GAGVSQTPSNKVTEKGKYVELRCDPISGHTALYWYRQSLGQGPEFLIYFQGTGAADDSGLPNDRFFAVRPEGSVSTLKIQRTERGDSAVYLCASSSEIFTDTQYFGPGTRLTVL.

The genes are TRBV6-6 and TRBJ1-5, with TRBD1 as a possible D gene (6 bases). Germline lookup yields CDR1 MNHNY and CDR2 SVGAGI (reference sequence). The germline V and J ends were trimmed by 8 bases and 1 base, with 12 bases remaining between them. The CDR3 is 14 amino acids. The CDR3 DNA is TGTGCCAGCCATAGGGGGGGAAGCAATCAGCCCCAGCATTTT. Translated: CASHRGGSNQPQHF.

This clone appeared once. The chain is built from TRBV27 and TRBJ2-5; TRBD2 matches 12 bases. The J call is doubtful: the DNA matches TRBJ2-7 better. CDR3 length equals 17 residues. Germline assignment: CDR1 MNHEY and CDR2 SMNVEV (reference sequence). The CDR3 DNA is TGTGCCAGCAGTTTAACAGGGCTAGCGGGAGGGTACTACGAGCAGTACTTC. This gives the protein CASSLTGLAGGYYEQYF.

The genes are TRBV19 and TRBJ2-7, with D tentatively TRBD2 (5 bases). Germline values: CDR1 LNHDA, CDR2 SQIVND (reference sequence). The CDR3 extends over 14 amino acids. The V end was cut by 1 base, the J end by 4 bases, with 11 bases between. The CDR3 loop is CASSIGGSGYEQYF. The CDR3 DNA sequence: TGTGCCAGTAGTATAGGAGGGTCTGGATACGAGCAGTACTTC.

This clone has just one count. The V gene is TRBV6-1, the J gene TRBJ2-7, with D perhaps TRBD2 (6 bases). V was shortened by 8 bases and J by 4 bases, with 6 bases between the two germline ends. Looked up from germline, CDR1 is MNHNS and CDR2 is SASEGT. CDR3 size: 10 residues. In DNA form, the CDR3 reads TGTGCCAGCGGGGGGTACGAGCAGTACTTC. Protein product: CASGGYEQYF.

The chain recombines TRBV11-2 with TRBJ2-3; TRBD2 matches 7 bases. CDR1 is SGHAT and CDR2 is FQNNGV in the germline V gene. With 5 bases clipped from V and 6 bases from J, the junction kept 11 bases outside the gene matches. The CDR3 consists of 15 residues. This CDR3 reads CASSPLRGSGDTQYF. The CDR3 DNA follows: TGTGCCAGCAGCCCCCTGCGGGGGTCCGGGGATACGCAGTATTTT.

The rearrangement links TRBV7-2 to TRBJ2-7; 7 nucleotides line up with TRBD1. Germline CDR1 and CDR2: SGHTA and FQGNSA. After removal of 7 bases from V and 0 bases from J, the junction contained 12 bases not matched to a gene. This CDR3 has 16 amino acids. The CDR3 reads CASTRTGAPSSYEQYF. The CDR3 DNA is TGTGCCAGCACCCGAACAGGGGCCCCGAGCTCCTACGAGCAGTACTTC.

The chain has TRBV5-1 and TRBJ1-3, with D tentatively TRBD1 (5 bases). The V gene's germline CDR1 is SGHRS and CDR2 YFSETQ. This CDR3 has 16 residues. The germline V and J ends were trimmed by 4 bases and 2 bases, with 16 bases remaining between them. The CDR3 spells CASSPNATGPGNTIYF. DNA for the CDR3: TGCGCCAGCAGCCCAAACGCAACAGGACCTGGAAACACCATATATTTT.

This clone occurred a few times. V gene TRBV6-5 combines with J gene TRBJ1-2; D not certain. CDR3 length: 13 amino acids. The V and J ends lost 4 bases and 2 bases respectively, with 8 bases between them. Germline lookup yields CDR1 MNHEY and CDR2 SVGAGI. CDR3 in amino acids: CASSLGRNYGYTF. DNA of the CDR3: TGTGCCAGCAGTTTGGGCAGAAACTATGGCTACACCTTC.

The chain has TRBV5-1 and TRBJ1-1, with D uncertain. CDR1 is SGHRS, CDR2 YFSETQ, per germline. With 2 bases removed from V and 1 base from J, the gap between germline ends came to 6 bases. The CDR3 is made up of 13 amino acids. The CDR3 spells CASSFAGNTEAFF. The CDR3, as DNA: TGCGCCAGCAGCTTTGCAGGGAACACTGAAGCTTTCTTT.

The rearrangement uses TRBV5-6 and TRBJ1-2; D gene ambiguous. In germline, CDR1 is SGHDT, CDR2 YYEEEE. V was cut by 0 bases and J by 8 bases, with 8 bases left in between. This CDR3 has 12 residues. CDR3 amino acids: CASSLAKRGYTF. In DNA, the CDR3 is TGTGCCAGCAGCTTGGCCAAGCGCGGCTACACCTTC.